This T cell receptor (beta chain) was obtained from a study of response to subunit inactivated influenza vaccine (dated by TCRdb to the late 2010s). Some background on the complete study: Deep quantitative profiling of the T cell receptor repertoire was used in the study to follow responses to a trivalent subunit inactivated influenza vaccine.

V and J lose 6 bases and 5 bases, and a span of 17 bases separates them. Its CDR3 holds 15 amino acids, cysteine through phenylalanine. CDR3 DNA only is kept here, 45 bases in frame from base 1. The germline V gene encodes CDR1 MGHRA and CDR2 YSYEKL. The sample's time point, from its label and the paper: 45 to 55 days after influenza vaccine administration. Library generation was performed with RT-PCR. The sequencer was an Illumina HiSeq 2500. The public sequencing data were trimmed at Q25 with fastp and processed into clonotypes with MiXCR by TCRdb, which kept only in-frame beta chains. Rows with a matching CDR3 protein are joined into one entry that keeps the most common DNA and genes. In this sample the table shows roughly 570,000 distinct CDR3 sequences, about an eighth of which occur a single time. The ten top clones hold over 10% of the sample. As concerns this clonotype: What antigen it recognizes has not been identified. No qualities accompany the bases; no much larger clone lies one base away.

Overall study outcomes, separate from this receptor: The authors proposed that each seasonal influenza vaccination may bring in only a limited number of new T cells.

The sample consisted of PBMCs from blood, taken about 6 weeks after vaccination. Here the chain combines TRBV4-1 and TRBJ2-1, and possibly TRBD2, on 6 matching bases. The receptor was derived from a man in his fifties or sixties who received an inactivated influenza vaccine. Donor details come from another sample of the same person, matched by shared clones. At the DNA level, the sequence is TGCGCCAGCAGTCTTAGCGGATTAAATCACAATGAGCAGTTCTTC. It specifies CASSLSGLNHNEQFF.